The text below deals with one TCR beta chain. Trimming cost V 7 bases and J 0 bases, with 9 bases left between them. In germline, CDR1 is MNHNY, CDR2 SVGAGI (reference sequence). The CDR3 sequence is 13 residues long. This entry comes from a study of T cell responses to AZD1222 COVID-19 vaccine. The protocol was immunoSEQ multiplex PCR, while the TCRdb copy is restricted to in-frame clones and leaves out a portion. The sample consists of about 150,000 clones, 93% of them appearing once. The material was peripheral blood, obtained on day 0 of AZD1222 vaccination. This chain joins TRBV6-6 and TRBJ1-1; D is perhaps TRBD1 (5 bases). The sequence was obtained from an adult in good health. The CDR3 sequence: CASTRGVNTEAFF. In DNA form, the CDR3 reads TGTGCCAGCACCCGAGGGGTGAACACTGAAGCTTTCTTT.